The 12 T cell receptor beta chains below were found in one sample sequenced in a study of technical replicates of blood from a few donors listed by TCRdb under 2017. Library preparation used the immunoSEQ multiplex PCR assay. TCRdb took over this immuneACCESS table, retaining in-frame rearrangements with V and J assigned. Such tables are incomplete; in checked studies, under half of the missing clones stem from an unresolved V gene, and the remainder is unexplained. The sample profile shows 80,000 to 85,000 clones; 89% of them were found once. Approximately 0.41% of the sample lies in the top ten. Sample: T cells isolated from PBMCs. These receptor sequences come from a human donor in good health.

This chain links TRBV18 with TRBJ2-7; D is perhaps TRBD2 (5 bases). V lost 6 bases and J lost 1, with 16 bases in between. Germline V CDR1 and CDR2: KGHSH, LQKENI. The CDR3 is 15 amino acids. The CDR3 spells CASSRAADPSYEQYF. The CDR3 region has the DNA TGTGCCAGCTCGCGGGCAGCGGATCCTTCCTACGAGCAGTACTTC.

The sample holds one count of this clone. The gene calls are TRBV4-1 and TRBJ2-2; no definite D call. The V end was cut by 0 bases, the J end by 5 bases, with 10 bases between. The V gene's germline CDR1 is MGHRA and CDR2 YSYEKL. This CDR3 has 15 residues. CDR3 coding DNA: TGCGCCAGCAGCCAAGAGAGTAGAGTGACCGGGGAGCTGTTTTTT. Translation: CASSQESRVTGELFF.

The genes are TRBV6-5 and TRBJ2-7, with D possibly TRBD1 on 5 matching bases. The CDR3 loop spans 13 amino acids. CDR1 MNHEY and CDR2 SVGAGI come from the germline V gene. V was shortened by 2 bases and J by 2 bases, with 7 bases between the two germline ends. The CDR3 protein is CASSYATAYEQYF. CDR3 DNA sequence: TGTGCCAGCAGTTACGCGACAGCCTACGAGCAGTACTTC.

This chain joins TRBV27 and TRBJ2-7, with a weak D call TRBD1 (5 bases). Germline V gene data show CDR1 as MNHEY and CDR2 as SMNVEV (reference sequence). V lost 7 bases to trimming and J lost 2 bases, with 15 bases between them. CDR3 length equals 14 residues. In DNA, the CDR3 is TGTGCCAGCAATAAAAGGGGCGCGGCCTACGAGCAGTACTTC. This encodes CASNKRGAAYEQYF.

V and J are TRBV5-1 and TRBJ2-1; possibly TRBD2 for D (5 bases). V shed 7 bases and J shed 0 bases, with 11 bases lying between them. This CDR3 has 14 residues. The germline V gene has CDR1 SGHRS and CDR2 YFSETQ. CDR3 loop: CASGPGNSYNEQFF. The CDR3 DNA sequence: TGCGCCAGCGGTCCGGGAAACTCCTACAATGAGCAGTTCTTC. Drawing the rest from reference TRBV5-1 and TRBJ2-1, the complete variable domain is KAGVTQTPRYLIKTRGQQVTLSCSPISGHRSVSWYQQTPGQGLQFLFEYFSETQRNKGNFPGRFSGRQFSNSRSEMNVSTLELGDSALYLCASGPGNSYNEQFFGPGTRLTVL.

This clone turned up a few times. The chain combines TRBV2 with TRBJ1-2; the match to TRBD1 covers 7 bases. Trimming removed 6 bases from V and 7 bases from J; junction bases left unmatched: 11. In germline, CDR1 is SNHLY, CDR2 FYNNEI. The CDR3 consists of 14 residues. DNA of the CDR3: TGTGCCAGCAGGCAACCGACAGGGATTTCTGGCTACACCTTC. This sequence encodes CASRQPTGISGYTF.

This clone was observed once. The rearrangement uses TRBV19 and TRBJ1-5; 8 nucleotides line up with TRBD1. The germline gives CDR1 LNHDA, CDR2 SQIVND (reference sequence). The CDR3 sequence is 14 residues long. The V segment lost 7 bases and the J segment 3 bases; nucleotides outside the gene matches: 5. The CDR3 DNA sequence: TGTGCCAGTACCCCGGGACAGGACAATCAGCCCCAGCATTTT. Protein sequence: CASTPGQDNQPQHF.

This clone turned up a few times. The chain uses TRBV28 and TRBJ1-1, with D unresolved. Germline V gene data show CDR1 as MDHEN and CDR2 as SYDVKM. This CDR3 spans 15 amino acids. Trimming left V 8 bases short and J 2 bases short, with 18 bases between. CDR3: CASREGPGENTEAFF. As DNA, the CDR3 is TGTGCCAGCCGGGAAGGGCCAGGTGAAAACACTGAAGCTTTCTTT.

This clone showed up just a few times. The V gene is TRBV29-1, the J gene TRBJ1-1; TRBD1 matches at 9 bases. Germline CDR1 reads SQVTM; CDR2 reads ANQGSEA. The CDR3 is made up of 14 amino acids. The J segment lost 1 base and the V segment lost 4 bases, leaving 4 bases of the junction unmatched. This CDR3 reads CSVAGTGRNTEAFF. CDR3 nucleotide sequence: TGCAGCGTTGCGGGGACAGGGCGGAACACTGAAGCTTTCTTT. The full variable domain, in which reference TRBV29-1 and TRBJ1-1 provide the parts outside the CDR3, is SAVISQKPSRDICQRGTSLTIQCQVDSQVTMMFWYRQQPGQSLTLIATANQGSEATYESGFVIDKFPISRPNLTFSTLTVSNMSPEDSSIYLCSVAGTGRNTEAFFGQGTRLTVV.

V is TRBV28 and J is TRBJ2-2; 7 positions agree with TRBD2. Trimming removed 7 bases from V and 6 bases from J; junction bases left unmatched: 8. Germline V gene lookup returns CDR1 MDHEN and CDR2 SYDVKM. The CDR3 contains 14 residues. The CDR3: CASIPWGGAGELFF. The CDR3 DNA follows: TGTGCCAGCATTCCCTGGGGGGGGGCCGGGGAGCTGTTTTTT. The full variable domain, in which reference TRBV28 and TRBJ2-2 provide the parts outside the CDR3, is DVKVTQSSRYLVKRTGEKVFLECVQDMDHENMFWYRQDPGLGLRLIYFSYDVKMKEKGDIPEGYSVSREKKERFSLILESASTNQTSMYLCASIPWGGAGELFFGEGSRLTVL.

V usage is TRBV28 and J usage is TRBJ2-7; 11 bases are a match to TRBD2. CDR1 is MDHEN, CDR2 SYDVKM, per germline. Trimming at V came to 2 bases and at J to 6 bases, leaving 12 bases not matched to a gene. The CDR3 has 17 residues. CDR3 residues: CASSLRRSSGRRAEQYF. The CDR3 nucleotides are TGTGCCAGCAGTTTAAGGCGGTCTAGCGGGAGGAGGGCCGAGCAGTACTTC. Filled out from reference TRBV28 and TRBJ2-7, the complete variable domain reads DVKVTQSSRYLVKRTGEKVFLECVQDMDHENMFWYRQDPGLGLRLIYFSYDVKMKEKGDIPEGYSVSREKKERFSLILESASTNQTSMYLCASSLRRSSGRRAEQYFGPGTRLTVT.

The chain couples TRBV30 to TRBJ2-1; 9 nucleotides agree with TRBD2. The CDR3 runs to 16 residues. Germline CDR1 and CDR2: GTSNPN and SVGIG (reference sequence). The trim removed 4 bases at V and 8 bases at J, leaving 15 bases unmatched. The CDR3 nucleotides are TGTGCCTGGAAAGGTGGCGGTAGCGGGAGTTACCATGAGCAGTTCTTC. This gives the protein CAWKGGGSGSYHEQFF.